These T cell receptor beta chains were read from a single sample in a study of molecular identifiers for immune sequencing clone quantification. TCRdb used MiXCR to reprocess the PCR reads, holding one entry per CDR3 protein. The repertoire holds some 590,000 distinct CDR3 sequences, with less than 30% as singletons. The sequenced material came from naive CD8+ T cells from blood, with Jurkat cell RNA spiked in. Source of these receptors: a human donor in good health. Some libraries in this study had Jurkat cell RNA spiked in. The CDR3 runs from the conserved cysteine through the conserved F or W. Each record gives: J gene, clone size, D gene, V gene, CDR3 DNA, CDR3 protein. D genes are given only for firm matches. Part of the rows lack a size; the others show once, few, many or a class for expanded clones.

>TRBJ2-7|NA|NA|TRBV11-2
TGTGCCAGCAGCTTTCACGGAGGGCGATACGAGCAGTACTTC
CASSFHGGRYEQYF
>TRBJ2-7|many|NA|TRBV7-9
TGTGCCAGCAGCTTAGCCGGTCACAGTGACTACGAGCAGTACTTC
CASSLAGHSDYEQYF
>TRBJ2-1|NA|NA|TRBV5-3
TGTGCCAGCAGACGACAATACAATGAGCAGTTCTTC
CASRRQYNEQFF
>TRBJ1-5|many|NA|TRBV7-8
TGTGCCAGCAGCTTAGGTTTTTCGCGCCGGCAGCCCCAGCATTTT
CASSLGFSRRQPQHF
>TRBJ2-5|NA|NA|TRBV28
TGTGCCAGCAGACCAGGGAGGTACCAAGAGACCCAGTACTTC
CASRPGRYQETQYF
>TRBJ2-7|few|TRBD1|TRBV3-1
TGTGCCAGCAACTCCCCCGGGACAGGGGTCTACGAGCAGTACTTC
CASNSPGTGVYEQYF
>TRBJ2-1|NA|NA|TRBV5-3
TGTGCCAGCAGCGGCTGGGCAGGGCGCTCCTACAATGAGCAGTTCTTC
CASSGWAGRSYNEQFF
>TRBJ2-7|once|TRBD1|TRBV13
TGTGCCAGCAGCTTACATACAGGGGCTGTCACCTACGGGCAGTACTTC
CASSLHTGAVTYGQYF
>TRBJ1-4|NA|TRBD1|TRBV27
TGTGCCAGCAGTACCCCACAGGGGCCACTGTTTTTT
CASSTPQGPLFF
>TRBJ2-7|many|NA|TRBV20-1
TGCAGTGCCTCAGGGGTGGGGCCCTACGAGCAGTACTTC
CSASGVGPYEQYF
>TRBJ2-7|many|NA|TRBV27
TGTGCCAGCAGCACCCTTAGCTCCGGGTACGAGCAGTACTTC
CASSTLSSGYEQYF
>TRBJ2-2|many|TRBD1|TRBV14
TGTGCCAGCAGCCAAGACTTCAGGGGGCGAAGGTTCACCGGGGAGCTGTTTTTT
CASSQDFRGRRFTGELFF
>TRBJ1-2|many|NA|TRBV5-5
TGTGCCAGCAGCTTGGATGCGTCTAACTATGGCTACACCTTC
CASSLDASNYGYTF
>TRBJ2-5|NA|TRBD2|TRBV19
TGTGCCAGTAGTATTGCTATCGCGTATATGGGGACTAGCGGAGTACAAGAGACCCAGTACTTC
CASSIAIAYMGTSGVQETQYF
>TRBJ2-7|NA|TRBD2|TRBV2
TGTGCCAGCAGTGGTGAGGGATCGACTAGCGGGTCCTCCTACGAGCAGTACTTC
CASSGEGSTSGSSYEQYF